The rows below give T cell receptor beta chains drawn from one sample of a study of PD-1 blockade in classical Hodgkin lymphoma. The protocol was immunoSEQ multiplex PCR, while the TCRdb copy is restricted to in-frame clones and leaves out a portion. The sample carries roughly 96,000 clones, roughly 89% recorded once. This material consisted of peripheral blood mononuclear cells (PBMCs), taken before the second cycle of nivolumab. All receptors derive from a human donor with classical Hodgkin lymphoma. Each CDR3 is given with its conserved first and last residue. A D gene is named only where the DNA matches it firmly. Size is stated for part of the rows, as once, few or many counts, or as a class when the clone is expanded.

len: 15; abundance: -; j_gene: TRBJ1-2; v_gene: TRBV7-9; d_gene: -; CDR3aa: CASSLEWQGDYGYTF; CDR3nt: TGTGCCAGCAGCTTAGAGTGGCAGGGCGACTATGGCTACACCTTC
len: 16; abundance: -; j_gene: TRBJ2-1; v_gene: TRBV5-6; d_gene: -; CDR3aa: CASSSVRDTTYNEQFF; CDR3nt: TGTGCCAGCAGCTCGGTCCGGGACACGACCTACAATGAGCAGTTCTTC
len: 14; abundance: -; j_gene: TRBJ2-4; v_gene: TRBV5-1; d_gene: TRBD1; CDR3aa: CASSPGQGIDIQYF; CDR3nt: TGCGCCAGCAGCCCGGGACAGGGGATTGACATTCAGTACTTC
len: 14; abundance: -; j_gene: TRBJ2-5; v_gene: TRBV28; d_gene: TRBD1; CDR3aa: CASTSGTGLETQYF; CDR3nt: TGTGCCAGCACCTCCGGGACAGGGTTAGAGACCCAGTACTTC
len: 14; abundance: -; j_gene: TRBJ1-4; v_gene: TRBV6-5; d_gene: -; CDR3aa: CASSKLATNEKLFF; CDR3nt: TGTGCCAGCAGTAAACTGGCAACTAATGAAAAACTGTTTTTT
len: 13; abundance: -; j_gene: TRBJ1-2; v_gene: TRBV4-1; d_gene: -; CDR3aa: CASSHETGNGYTF; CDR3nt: TGCGCCAGCAGCCATGAAACAGGGAATGGCTACACCTTC
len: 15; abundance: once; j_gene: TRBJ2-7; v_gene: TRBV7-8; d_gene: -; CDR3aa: CASSFSGGLSYEQYF; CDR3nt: TGTGCCAGCAGCTTTTCAGGGGGACTGTCCTACGAGCAGTACTTC
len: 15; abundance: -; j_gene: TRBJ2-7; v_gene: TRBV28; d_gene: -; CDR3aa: CASSPTARGFYEQYF; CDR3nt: TGTGCCAGCAGTCCAACAGCCAGGGGATTCTACGAGCAGTACTTC
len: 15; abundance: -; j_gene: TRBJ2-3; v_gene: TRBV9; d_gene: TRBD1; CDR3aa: CASSVATGAGDTQYF; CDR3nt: TGTGCCAGCAGCGTAGCTACAGGGGCAGGAGATACGCAGTATTTT
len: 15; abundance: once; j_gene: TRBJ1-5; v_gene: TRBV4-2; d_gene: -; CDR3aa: CASSQAGVGYQPQHF; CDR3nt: TGTGCCAGCAGCCAAGCAGGGGTAGGGTATCAGCCCCAGCATTTT
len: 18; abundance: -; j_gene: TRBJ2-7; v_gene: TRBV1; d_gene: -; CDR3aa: CTSSQQRREHPPRYEQYF; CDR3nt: TGCACCAGCAGCCAACAAAGACGAGAGCACCCGCCACGTTACGAGCAGTACTTC
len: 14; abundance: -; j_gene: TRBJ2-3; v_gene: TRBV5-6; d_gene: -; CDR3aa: CASRRQVGTDTQYF; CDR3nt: TGTGCCAGCAGAAGACAGGTGGGGACAGATACGCAGTATTTT
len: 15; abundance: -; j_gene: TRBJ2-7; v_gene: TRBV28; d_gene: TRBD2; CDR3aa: CASNRQTSYPLEQYF; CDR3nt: TGTGCCAGCAACCGACAGACTAGCTACCCGCTCGAGCAGTACTTC
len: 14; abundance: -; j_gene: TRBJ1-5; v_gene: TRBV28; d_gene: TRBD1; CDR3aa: CASRDRAPDQPQHF; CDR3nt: TGTGCCAGCAGGGACAGGGCCCCGGATCAGCCCCAGCATTTT
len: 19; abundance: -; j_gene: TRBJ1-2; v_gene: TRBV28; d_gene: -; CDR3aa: CASSLSASATAGSNYGYTF; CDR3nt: TGTGCCAGCAGTTTATCGGCCTCGGCAACCGCGGGATCGAACTATGGCTACACCTTC
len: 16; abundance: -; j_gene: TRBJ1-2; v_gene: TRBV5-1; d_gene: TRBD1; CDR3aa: CASSPASGTGNYGYTF; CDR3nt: TGCGCCAGCAGCCCTGCTTCCGGGACAGGGAACTATGGCTACACCTTC
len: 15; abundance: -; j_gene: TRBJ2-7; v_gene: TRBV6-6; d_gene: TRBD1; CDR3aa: CASSYGQGGAYEQYF; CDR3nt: TGTGCCAGCAGTTATGGACAGGGGGGCGCCTACGAGCAGTACTTC
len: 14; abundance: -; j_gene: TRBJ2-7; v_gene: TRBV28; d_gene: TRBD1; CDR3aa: CASSSRGTGDEQYF; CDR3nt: TGTGCCAGCAGCTCACGGGGGACAGGGGACGAGCAGTACTTC
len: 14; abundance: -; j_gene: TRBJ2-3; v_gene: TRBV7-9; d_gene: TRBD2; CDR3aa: CASSMTSRTDTQYF; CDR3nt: TGTGCCAGCAGCATGACTAGCAGGACAGATACGCAGTATTTT
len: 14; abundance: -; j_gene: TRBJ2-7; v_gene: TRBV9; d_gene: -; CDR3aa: CASSEGREGYEQYF; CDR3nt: TGTGCCAGCAGCGAGGGGCGGGAAGGCTACGAGCAGTACTTC
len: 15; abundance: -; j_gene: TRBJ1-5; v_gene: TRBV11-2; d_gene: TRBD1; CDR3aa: CASSPTGDSNQPQHF; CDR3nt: TGTGCCAGCAGTCCGACAGGGGATAGCAATCAGCCCCAGCATTTT
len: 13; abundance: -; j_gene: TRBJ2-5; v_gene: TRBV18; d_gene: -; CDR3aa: CASSRGEAWAQYF; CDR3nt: TGTGCCAGCTCACGAGGGGAAGCTTGGGCCCAGTACTTC
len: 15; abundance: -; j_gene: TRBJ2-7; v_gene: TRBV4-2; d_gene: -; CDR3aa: CASSQDPRSSYEQYF; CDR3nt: TGTGCCAGCAGCCAAGATCCACGTTCCTCCTACGAGCAGTACTTC
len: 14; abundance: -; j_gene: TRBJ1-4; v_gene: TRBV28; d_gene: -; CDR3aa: CASSLMGFREKLFF; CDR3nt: TGTGCCAGCAGTTTGATGGGGTTCCGCGAAAAACTGTTTTTT
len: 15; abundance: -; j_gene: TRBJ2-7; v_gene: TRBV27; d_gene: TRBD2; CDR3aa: CASSSAGGNSYEQYF; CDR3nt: TGTGCCAGCAGTTCTGCGGGGGGGAACTCCTACGAGCAGTACTTC
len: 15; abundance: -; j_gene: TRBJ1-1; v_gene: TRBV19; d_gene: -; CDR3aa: CASSIGTPLYTEAFF; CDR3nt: TGTGCCAGTAGTATAGGGACTCCCCTCTACACTGAAGCTTTCTTT
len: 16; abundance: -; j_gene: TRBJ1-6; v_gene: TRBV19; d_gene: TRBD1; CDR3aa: CASSVQGGFWASPLHF; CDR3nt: TGTGCCAGTAGTGTACAGGGGGGATTTTGGGCTTCACCCCTCCACTTT
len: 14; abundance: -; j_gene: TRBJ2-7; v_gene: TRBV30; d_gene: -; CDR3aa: CAWSRADLNYEQYF; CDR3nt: TGTGCCTGGAGTAGGGCAGACCTCAACTACGAGCAGTACTTC
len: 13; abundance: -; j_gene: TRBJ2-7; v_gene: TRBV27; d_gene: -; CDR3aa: CASSPPSSYEQYF; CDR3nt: TGTGCCAGCAGCCCGCCTAGCTCCTACGAGCAGTACTTC
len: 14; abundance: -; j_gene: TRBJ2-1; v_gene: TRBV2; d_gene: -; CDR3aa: CASSETRSYNEQFF; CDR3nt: TGTGCCAGCAGTGAGACCAGATCCTACAATGAGCAGTTCTTC
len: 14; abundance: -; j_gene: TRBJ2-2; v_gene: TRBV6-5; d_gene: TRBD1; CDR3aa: CASSPDRGTGELFF; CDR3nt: TGTGCCAGCAGTCCGGACAGGGGCACCGGGGAGCTGTTTTTT
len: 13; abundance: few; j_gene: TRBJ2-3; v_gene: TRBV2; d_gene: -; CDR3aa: CASRGGATDTQYF; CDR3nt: TGTGCCAGCAGGGGGGGGGCCACAGATACGCAGTATTTT
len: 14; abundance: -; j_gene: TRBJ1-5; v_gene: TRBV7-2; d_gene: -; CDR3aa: CASSLNSQGYPQHF; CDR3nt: TGTGCCAGCAGCTTAAACTCACAGGGTTACCCCCAGCATTTT
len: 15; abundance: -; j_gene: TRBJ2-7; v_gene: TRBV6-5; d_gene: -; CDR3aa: CASSYTGTDTYEQYF; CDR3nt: TGTGCCAGCAGTTACACGGGGACTGATACCTACGAGCAGTACTTC
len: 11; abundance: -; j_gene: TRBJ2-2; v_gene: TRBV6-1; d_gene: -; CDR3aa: CASSVFGELFF; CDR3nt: TGTGCCAGCAGTGTGTTCGGGGAGCTGTTTTTT
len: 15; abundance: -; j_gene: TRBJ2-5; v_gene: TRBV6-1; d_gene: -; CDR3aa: CASSEARRAGETQYF; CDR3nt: TGTGCCAGCAGTGAAGCGCGCAGGGCGGGGGAGACCCAGTACTTC
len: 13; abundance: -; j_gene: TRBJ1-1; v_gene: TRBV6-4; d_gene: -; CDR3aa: CASSAGARTEAFF; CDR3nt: TGTGCCAGCAGTGCAGGGGCGAGGACTGAAGCTTTCTTT
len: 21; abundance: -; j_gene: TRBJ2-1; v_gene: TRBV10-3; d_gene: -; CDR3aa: CAIRDHHRDLIGWREYNEQFF; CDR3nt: TGTGCCATCAGAGACCATCACCGGGACCTGATCGGGTGGAGGGAATACAATGAGCAGTTCTTC
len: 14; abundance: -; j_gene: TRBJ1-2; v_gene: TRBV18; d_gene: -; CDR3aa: CASSPNFGDSGYTF; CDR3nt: TGTGCCAGCTCACCAAATTTTGGGGATAGCGGCTACACCTTC
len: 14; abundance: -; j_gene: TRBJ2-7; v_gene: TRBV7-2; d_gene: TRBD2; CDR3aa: CASSLSAGVAEQYF; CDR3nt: TGTGCCAGCAGCTTATCCGCGGGAGTGGCCGAGCAGTACTTC
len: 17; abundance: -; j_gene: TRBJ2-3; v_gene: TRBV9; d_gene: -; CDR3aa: CASSDEGGGMQTDTQYF; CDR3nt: TGTGCCAGCAGCGACGAGGGTGGTGGGATGCAGACAGATACGCAGTATTTT
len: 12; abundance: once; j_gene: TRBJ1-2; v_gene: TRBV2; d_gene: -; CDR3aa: CASGAGPGGYTF; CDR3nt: TGTGCCAGCGGGGCAGGTCCGGGGGGCTACACCTTC
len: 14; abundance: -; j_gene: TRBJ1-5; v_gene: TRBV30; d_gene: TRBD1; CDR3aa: CAWRGTGGHQPQHF; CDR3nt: TGTGCCTGGAGAGGGACAGGGGGACATCAGCCCCAGCATTTT
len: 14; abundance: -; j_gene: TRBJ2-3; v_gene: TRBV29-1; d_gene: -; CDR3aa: CSVEEAASTDTQYF; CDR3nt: TGCAGCGTTGAAGAGGCGGCGAGCACAGATACGCAGTATTTT
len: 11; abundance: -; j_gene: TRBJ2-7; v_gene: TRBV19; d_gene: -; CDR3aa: CASSIRGEQYF; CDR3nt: TGTGCCAGTAGTATACGGGGGGAGCAGTACTTC
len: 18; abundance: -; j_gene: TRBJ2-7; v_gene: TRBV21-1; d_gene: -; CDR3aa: CASSKDRLAGDHSYEQYF; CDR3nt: TGTGCCAGCAGCAAAGATAGACTAGCGGGGGACCACTCCTACGAGCAGTACTTC
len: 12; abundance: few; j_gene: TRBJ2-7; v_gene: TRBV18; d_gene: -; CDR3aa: CASSPGTYEQYF; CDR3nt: TGTGCCAGCTCACCGGGAACCTACGAGCAGTACTTC
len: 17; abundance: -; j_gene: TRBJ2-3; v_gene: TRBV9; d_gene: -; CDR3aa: CASSVRGAGTSTDTQYF; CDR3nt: TGTGCCAGCAGCGTAAGGGGGGCGGGGACTAGCACAGATACGCAGTATTTT
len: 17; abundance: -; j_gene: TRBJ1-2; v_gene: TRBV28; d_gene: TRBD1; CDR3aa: CASSPTPGTGGNYGYTF; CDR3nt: TGTGCCAGCAGCCCAACCCCCGGGACAGGGGGCAACTATGGCTACACCTTC
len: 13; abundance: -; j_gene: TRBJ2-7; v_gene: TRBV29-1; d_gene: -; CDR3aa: CSARAGGTYEQYF; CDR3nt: TGCAGCGCGCGTGCCGGAGGAACCTACGAGCAGTACTTC